The entry below describes one TCR beta chain. The entry originates in a study of shared clonotypes between healthy human individuals. A deep-level run was used for the assay. Original data processing: Filtering was not the same, since immunoSEQ gave junction-only sequences without quality scores. The repertoire was sequenced with immunoSEQ multiplex PCR; TCRdb's copy has only in-frame clones and lacks some. V, J and clone size are those of that table, while D and trimming were read from the DNA. This repertoire shows hundreds of thousands of clones, over 70% found once; its top ten account for roughly 10%. Trimming took off 1 base at V and 1 base at J, with 13 bases between the two ends. Germline assignment: CDR1 LNHDA and CDR2 SQIVND (reference sequence). The CDR3 runs to 16 residues.

The sequenced material came from memory CD4+ T cells sorted from blood. The subset is: CD45RA-negative fraction. The origin of this receptor is a man aged 25-45 years in good health. This rearrangement joins TRBV19 to TRBJ1-1; weak D call: TRBD1 (6 bases). CDR3 coding DNA: TGTGCCAGTAGTATAGTAGGCGGCAGGGGGAACACTGAAGCTTTCTTT. Its translation is CASSIVGGRGNTEAFF.